These 24 T cell receptor beta chains came from one sample sequenced in a study of cytomegalovirus exposure and HLA in healthy donors. The PCR had 60 Vbeta and 13 Jbeta primers. Clones were read by immunoSEQ multiplex PCR, and TCRdb kept only the in-frame ones, dropping some. The sample has approximately 90,000 clones; roughly 79% are singletons. Sequencing used PBMCs. All receptors derive from a middle-aged woman in good health and CMV-seronegative.

This chain joins TRBV10-2 and TRBJ1-1; no clear D. V was trimmed by 6 bases and J by 3 bases, leaving 17 bases between them. This CDR3 has 15 residues. Germline V gives CDR1 WSHSY, CDR2 SAAADI. CDR3 nucleotides: TGCGCCAGCAGGGGGAGGGTTCCGGGCGACACTGAAGCTTTCTTT. Translated, it gives CASRGRVPGDTEAFF.

The genes are TRBV7-6 and TRBJ2-3; 7 positions agree with TRBD2. CDR3 length equals 14 residues. The V and J ends lost 3 bases and 8 bases, in that order; junction bases with no gene match: 8. The germline CDR1 and CDR2 sequences are SGHVS and FNYEAQ. CDR3 sequence (DNA): TGTGCCAGCAGCTTGGGCGGGAGAGCAGGTACGCAGTATTTT. It encodes CASSLGGRAGTQYF.

The rearrangement joins TRBV19 to TRBJ1-5; D unresolved. V dropped 5 bases and J dropped 0 bases, with 17 bases sitting between them. The CDR3 is 17 residues long. Germline V gene lookup returns CDR1 LNHDA and CDR2 SQIVND (reference sequence). The CDR3 DNA is TGTGCCAGTAGTCCGTCTTGGACCGGGGATAGCAATCAGCCCCAGCATTTT. Translating it yields CASSPSWTGDSNQPQHF.

This clone was detected only once. The chain is built from TRBV5-4 and TRBJ2-1; D may match TRBD1 or TRBD2 (7 bases each). Germline CDR1 SGHNT, CDR2 YYREEE (reference sequence). Trimming took 4 bases from V and 9 from J, leaving 14 bases between them. This CDR3 is 13 amino acids long. Written as DNA, the CDR3 is TGTGCCAGCAGCATGGGGAGGGGGCTTGAGCAGTTCTTC. Translating it yields CASSMGRGLEQFF.

The rearrangement links TRBV9 to TRBJ1-5; D might be TRBD1 (6 bases). The germline V and J ends were trimmed by 0 bases and 1 base, with 11 bases remaining between them. Per germline, CDR1 SGDLS and CDR2 YYNGEE. CDR3 length: 16 amino acids. The DNA of the CDR3 is TGTGCCAGCAGCGTAGCTGACAGGAGGAGCAATCAGCCCCAGCATTTT. Its protein is CASSVADRRSNQPQHF.

V usage is TRBV5-1 and J usage is TRBJ2-3; 7 bases align to TRBD1. V was pared by 0 bases and J by 5 bases, with 3 bases of the junction left unmatched. The CDR3 extends over 14 amino acids. CDR1 and CDR2 from the germline V gene are SGHRS and YFSETQ. The CDR3 DNA follows: TGCGCCAGCAGCTTGGGACAGGGTGGAGATACGCAGTATTTT. Translation: CASSLGQGGDTQYF.

J is TRBJ1-4 and V is TRBV6-1; tentative D call: TRBD1 (6 bases). Germline V gives CDR1 MNHNS, CDR2 SASEGT. CDR3 length: 14 residues. Trimming pared 3 bases from V and 17 bases from J, leaving 22 bases between. CDR3 in DNA: TGTGCCAGCAGTGACCCCGGGGGGCGGTGGAAACCCTTTTTT. This codes for CASSDPGGRWKPFF.

This chain connects TRBV19 to TRBJ1-2; 8 nucleotides match TRBD1. CDR3 length: 14 residues. CDR1 is LNHDA and CDR2 is SQIVND in the germline V gene (reference sequence). Trimming took 3 bases from V and 7 from J; bases not matched to a gene: 7. The CDR3 is CASSMGQALSGYTF. The CDR3, as DNA: TGTGCCAGTAGTATGGGACAGGCCCTTTCTGGCTACACCTTC.

The J gene is TRBJ2-1, the V gene TRBV2; weak D call: TRBD2 (5 bases). CDR3 length: 13 residues. CDR1 SNHLY and CDR2 FYNNEI come from the germline V gene. Trimming took 7 bases from V and 3 from J, leaving 10 bases between them. The DNA for the CDR3 is TGTGCCAGCACGGACGGGAACTACAATGAGCAGTTCTTC. It is translated as CASTDGNYNEQFF.

The chain has TRBV28 and TRBJ1-1; possibly TRBD1 for D (6 bases). Trimming took off 3 bases at V and 0 bases at J, with 8 bases between the two ends. CDR1 is MDHEN and CDR2 is SYDVKM in the germline V gene. This CDR3 comprises 14 residues. The CDR3 region is CASSLDRMNTEAFF. CDR3 DNA sequence: TGTGCCAGCAGTTTGGACAGAATGAACACTGAAGCTTTCTTT.

This chain uses TRBV30 with TRBJ2-1; the D gene is possibly TRBD1 (6 bases). The CDR3 is made up of 13 amino acids. Germline-derived CDR1 and CDR2 are GTSNPN and SVGIG (reference sequence). The V end was cut by 3 bases, the J end by 4 bases, with 10 bases between. This CDR3 reads CAWSPGQYNEQFF. The CDR3 coding sequence is TGTGCCTGGAGCCCAGGACAGTACAATGAGCAGTTCTTC.

V is TRBV4-3 and J is TRBJ2-4; TRBD2 agrees at 16 bases. With V trimmed by 0 bases and J by 1 base, 12 bases remained unmatched. Germline V gene sequence: CDR1 LGHNA, CDR2 YSLEER. This CDR3 is built from 22 residues. CDR3 region: CASSQDLNWGLAGGYAKNIQYF. The DNA for the CDR3 is TGCGCCAGCAGCCAAGACCTGAACTGGGGACTAGCGGGGGGGTATGCCAAAAACATTCAGTACTTC.

The V and J genes are TRBV7-6 and TRBJ1-1; the D is unclear. CDR1 is SGHVS, CDR2 FNYEAQ, per germline. The CDR3 is 14 residues long. The V end lost 2 bases, the J end lost 2 bases, and 9 bases lay between the germline ends. CDR3 amino acids: CASSLSQANTEAFF. CDR3 coding DNA: TGTGCCAGCAGCTTAAGCCAAGCCAACACTGAAGCTTTCTTT.

As DNA, the CDR3 is TGTGCCAGCAGCCGTGAAACCGGGACTAGTGCCGGGGAGCTGTTTTTT. Protein sequence: CASSRETGTSAGELFF. The rearrangement uses TRBV7-6 and TRBJ2-2; the match to TRBD2 covers 8 bases. V lost 5 bases to trimming and J lost 6 bases; unmatched junction nucleotides: 11. The CDR3 runs to 16 residues. The germline gives CDR1 SGHVS, CDR2 FNYEAQ.

The rearrangement links TRBV5-1 to TRBJ2-7, with 7 bases aligning to TRBD1. There are 13 residues in the CDR3. Germline lookup yields CDR1 SGHRS and CDR2 YFSETQ. After removal of 6 bases from V and 5 bases from J, the junction contained 8 bases not matched to a gene. CDR3: CASTGQVWHEQYF. CDR3 DNA: TGCGCCAGCACAGGACAGGTCTGGCACGAGCAGTACTTC.

The genes are TRBV2 and TRBJ2-1; D is possibly TRBD1 (6 bases). CDR3 size: 14 residues. The germline V and J ends were trimmed by 8 bases and 5 bases, with 16 bases remaining between them. Germline-derived CDR1 and CDR2 are SNHLY and FYNNEI. CDR3 nucleotides: TGTGCCAGCGCCACTCACGGACAGAACAATGAGCAGTTCTTC. Translation gives CASATHGQNNEQFF.

The genes are TRBV5-1 and TRBJ1-2; tentative D call: TRBD1 (5 bases). Germline loops: CDR1 SGHRS, CDR2 YFSETQ. V lost 0 bases and J 4 bases, leaving 13 bases between the germline ends. This CDR3 has 15 amino acids. As DNA, the CDR3 is TGCGCCAGCAGCTTGGAGGGGCGGCTCGGCTATGGCTACACCTTC. Encoded protein: CASSLEGRLGYGYTF.

J is TRBJ2-5 and V is TRBV7-9, with 13 bases identical to TRBD2. The junction had 11 bases not matched to a gene; V was cut back by 7 bases and J by 0 bases. This CDR3 has 18 amino acids. Germline values: CDR1 SEHNR, CDR2 FQNEAQ (reference sequence). The CDR3, as DNA: TGTGCCAGCAACGGACCCGGACTAGCGGGGGCCAACCAAGAGACCCAGTACTTC. Its protein product is CASNGPGLAGANQETQYF.

This clone came up a few times. V usage is TRBV6-1 and J usage is TRBJ1-5; D gene uncertain. Trimming pared 10 bases from V and 1 base from J, leaving 11 bases between. Germline CDR1 and CDR2: MNHNS and SASEGT. The CDR3 is 13 amino acids. The CDR3 sequence: CAIEGGSNQPQHF. DNA for the CDR3: TGTGCCATAGAGGGAGGGAGCAATCAGCCCCAGCATTTT.

The chain uses TRBV7-9 and TRBJ1-4, with D possibly matching TRBD1 (5 bases). CDR3 length: 17 residues. Germline V CDR1 and CDR2: SEHNR, FQNEAQ (reference sequence). V lost 4 bases, J lost 0 bases, and 15 bases lay in between. CDR3 bases: TGTGCCAGCAGCTGGGGGGGGGATGGAGCAACTAATGAAAAACTGTTTTTT. It yields the protein CASSWGGDGATNEKLFF. Together with reference TRBV7-9 and TRBJ1-4, the CDR3 gives the full variable domain: DTGVSQNPRHKITKRGQNVTFRCDPISEHNRLYWYRQTLGQGPEFLTYFQNEAQLEKSRLLSDRFSAERPKGSFSTLEIQRTEQGDSAMYLCASSWGGDGATNEKLFFGSGTQLSVL.

The rearrangement joins TRBV7-9 to TRBJ2-3; TRBD2 agrees at 12 bases. This CDR3 is 14 amino acids long. With 6 bases clipped from V and 5 bases from J, the junction kept 3 bases outside the gene matches. Germline V gene lookup returns CDR1 SEHNR and CDR2 FQNEAQ (reference sequence). CDR3 residues: CASRRLAGEDTQYF. CDR3 bases: TGTGCCAGCAGGCGACTAGCGGGGGAAGATACGCAGTATTTT.

This clone was picked up one time. V usage is TRBV5-1 and J usage is TRBJ1-1, with TRBD1 matching over 11 bases. CDR3 length: 14 amino acids. The germline CDR1 and CDR2 sequences are SGHRS and YFSETQ. V was clipped by 2 bases and J by 7 bases; unmatched bases: 4. DNA for the CDR3: TGCGCCAGCAGCTTCGGACAGGGGGCAAGTGAAGCTTTCTTT. As protein: CASSFGQGASEAFF.

The chain has TRBV18 and TRBJ1-5, with a tentative D call TRBD1 (5 bases). The CDR3 loop spans 15 amino acids. Looked up from germline, CDR1 is KGHSH and CDR2 is LQKENI. The germline V and J ends were trimmed by 3 bases and 1 base, with 10 bases remaining between them. This CDR3 reads CASSPSGGSNQPQHF. CDR3 sequence (DNA): TGTGCCAGCTCACCGAGCGGGGGGAGCAATCAGCCCCAGCATTTT.

The chain links TRBV5-1 to TRBJ1-2; D may be TRBD1 (5 bases). The germline gives CDR1 SGHRS, CDR2 YFSETQ. Trimming stripped 2 bases from V and 2 bases from J, with 13 bases between. The CDR3 contains 15 residues. The DNA for the CDR3 is TGCGCCAGCAGCTTTGGGCAGGGATGGAACTATGGCTACACCTTC. It specifies CASSFGQGWNYGYTF.